This T cell receptor (beta chain) was observed in a study of blood T cells in healthy people across ages. Study-level results: Because sorting was not performed, PBMCs prevented conclusive naive versus antigen-experienced comparison.

This clonotype was picked up many times. What it binds is unknown. The V gene lost 4 bases and the J gene lost 2 bases, with 16 bases spanning the gap. Germline V gene sequence: CDR1 SGHDT, CDR2 YYEEEE. This CDR3 region has 15 residues. Alongside a J-beta primer mix, a sample-barcoded 5' primer served in a second PCR lasting roughly 6 to 11 cycles. The authors tagged each cDNA molecule using a template-switch adaptor with 12 random nucleotides. Sequencing yielded, for each sample, at least 3 million paired-end reads carrying CDR3. TCRdb processed the 5' RACE reads anew with MiXCR; each CDR3 protein has one entry. The sample consists of approximately 680,000 distinct CDR3 sequences, approximately 31% of them appearing once. The study recruited healthy Caucasian donors from Russia who were aged about 6 to 100.

This chain joins TRBV5-6 and TRBJ2-7, with D perhaps TRBD2 (5 bases). The specimen sequenced was blood. The receptor comes from a woman older than 75 in good health. CDR3 coding DNA: TGTGCCAGCAGCACGTGGACTTCCCAGACCTACGAGCAGTACTTC. Translated, it gives CASSTWTSQTYEQYF.